This T cell receptor (beta chain) was sequenced during a study of cytomegalovirus exposure and HLA in healthy donors (TCRdb year 2017). Looking at the study overall: An earlier analysis of 587 of the donors reported roughly 300 Gb of sequence data and 117 million unique TCR beta sequences from about 179 million T cells. The study used immunosequencing to profile the T cell repertoires of under 700 subjects and linked those repertoires to cytomegalovirus serostatus. Donor age, sex, ethnicity and CMV serostatus were compiled alongside the repertoire data. Of the roughly 400 genotyped donors, 75% to 85% were placed in the genetic ancestry cluster associated with self-reported Caucasian donors. An earlier analysis of several hundred of the donors applied high-throughput TCR beta sequencing to assess whether each TCR beta V gene segment acted as functional or pseudogenic. Typing coverage varied by locus: roughly 620-640 donors for A, B, C, DRB1 and DQB1; more than 500 for DQA1; nearly 610 for DPA1; approximately 450 for DPB1. A handful of DR-DQ haplotypes were treated as single units for association and clustering because of strong linkage in the cohort. HLA typing covered class I and class II loci at four-digit resolution. Among under 450 genotyped donors of the cohort, an average of approximately 240,000 unique TCR beta nucleotide sequences were sequenced per donor, 15% to 20% of them non-productive. Besides the first cohort of 500 to 700 subjects, a separate validation cohort made up of 120 different subjects was used. Around 320 gigabases of sequencing data and around 87 million unique TCR sequences were included in an early release covering over 600 HLA-typed donors. All discovery cohort repertoires had been generated using a single sequencing platform. Genome-wide SNP genotypes for about 65% of the roughly 670 donors were used in a later genetic analysis, which treated that subset as a discovery cohort. The study combined high-throughput TCR immunosequencing, statistical association of individual TCRs with disease status, and machine learning to predict cytomegalovirus infection status. The aim of the study was to test whether cataloging public T cell receptors could identify signatures of past pathogen exposure. In a later analysis, previously published TCR beta repertoires from 666 donors were re-analyzed and high-resolution HLA genotyping was added so that TCR occurrence patterns could be studied. The later analysis used no new phenotypic data to find candidate immune exposures, relying instead on TCR beta sequences and their occurrence across donors. Summary of the overall study and its limitations: A cluster of highly shared sequence variants was judged likely to represent a technical artifact of the sequencing pipeline. Because counts were too low, some 17 rarely observed V segments, including chromosome 9 orphons, were excluded from the earlier analysis of some 590 of the donors. In this cohort, only TCR beta chains were sequenced, and detectable features were limited by the absence of alpha or paired-chain data. The presence/absence analyses assumed that sequencing depth was roughly uniform across donors, and that assumption may not be true. A later analysis found that most CMV-associated TCR beta chains appeared HLA-restricted, with HLA associations seemingly driven largely by CMV exposure. In a later analysis, the rate of TCR association differed among HLA loci, with DRB1 alleles having the most associated TCRs and HLA-C alleles having the fewest. In a later analysis, HLA-associated TCR beta chains were found to be more clonally expanded and to have lower generation probabilities than equally common non-associated chains. According to a later analysis, parvovirus B19, influenza, CMV and Epstein-Barr virus appeared linked to several top co-occurrence clusters. Because HLA typing was missing for some donors at each locus, association tests included only the typed subset. According to the authors, the approach could potentially be generalized to other disease states and immunological phenotypes. A later analysis associated about 17,000 TCR beta sequences with specific HLA alleles at a false discovery rate of 0.05. The 87-base-pair reads could not distinguish some IMGT-functional V segments, including TRBV6-2 and TRBV6-3, so those segments were excluded. A further reported finding was that TCR beta sequences accurately predicted the HLA-A and HLA-B alleles for most subjects in the first cohort. Correlated functional status among segregating V segments might reflect linkage disequilibrium, but an unknown experimental factor could not be ruled out. In an earlier analysis of roughly 560 of the donors, most TCR beta V segments were observed in productive rearrangements about 90% or about 30% of the time, broadly matching IMGT annotations. A few of the identified cytomegalovirus-associated TCR beta chains were confirmed in vitro to be specific for cytomegalovirus antigens. Cytomegalovirus status was reported to be diagnosed by the classifier with high specificity and sensitivity in both the original and validation cohorts. Compared with the roughly 720-donor mean, donors in an Asian-associated ancestry cluster had fewer N-insertions in productive TCRs, according to a later genetic analysis. In the study, around 160 TCR beta chains were listed as associated with cytomegalovirus. When HLA alleles, especially DR and DQ, strongly co-occurred, attributing TCR associations to individual alleles was difficult. The only immune exposure information available for the cohort was CMV serostatus. Across donors, most TCR sequences were observed very rarely, whereas some public TCRs were present in many individuals. V-gene and J-gene trimming of TCR beta chains was associated with a missense DCLRE1C variant in a later genetic analysis, and the association was replicated in an independent cohort.

The library was built by means of the immunoSEQ multiplex PCR assay. For the multiplex PCR, a mixture combining 60 forward primers for TCR Vbeta segments and 13 reverse primers for TCR Jbeta segments was used. A multiplex PCR assay on genomic DNA amplified the CDR3 region of rearranged TCR beta genes. Amplified TCR beta libraries were sequenced as 87-base-pair reads on the Illumina HiSeq System. Under the source paper's analysis protocol: In a later analysis, about 80 million unique TCR beta chains were counted across the roughly 610 repertoires, and roughly 10 million of these chains were shared by at least two donors. Raw reads were error-corrected and collapsed into unique sequences with a nearest-neighbor algorithm that merged closely related sequences to remove PCR and sequencing errors. CDR3 sequences were aligned to IMGT reference sequences to assign V, D and J gene segments. Each retained sequence needed at least a six-nucleotide match to both a V gene segment and a J gene segment. Rearrangements were called productive when the CDR3 lacked stop codons and stayed in frame with V and J; all others were non-productive. CDR3 was defined according to IMGT convention as the region running from the second conserved V-encoded cysteine to the conserved J-encoded phenylalanine. The earlier analysis of some 550 of the donors excluded any sequence lacking an unambiguous match to a single V gene segment. An earlier analysis of several hundred of the donors called V segments functional above 56.7% productive rearrangements and segregating when the between-donor standard deviation exceeded 5%. A statistical classification framework was built for diagnosing cytomegalovirus status from the catalog of TCR beta chain sequences. In a later analysis, TCR nucleotide sequences were compared against IMGT/GENE-DB human TR gene sequences so that V and J genes could be assigned. A later analysis assigned CDR3 sequences and most-parsimonious VDJ recombination scenarios with the TCRdist pipeline. In a later analysis, each TCR beta chain was defined by its CDR3 amino acid sequence together with its V-gene family, and reads without a unique V-gene family were excluded. In a later analysis, approximately 640 highly shared, low-generation-probability nucleotide sequences were removed to address suspected cross-contamination and a sequencing artifact. For each public chain, a later analysis derived a clonal expansion index from normalized ranks of inferred template counts within each repertoire. In a later analysis, generation probabilities were computed with a VDJ recombination model fitted to out-of-frame rearrangements, and the resulting probabilities were checked against IGoR. In a later analysis, hypergeometric tests were used to score TCR-TCR, TCR-HLA and TCR-CMV co-occurrence, with a repertoire-size bias correction applied to TCR pairs. False discovery rates were estimated in a later analysis by permuting HLA or CMV assignments 20 times. In a later analysis, co-occurring TCRs were grouped using DBSCAN, with TCRdist sequence similarity added in when clustering inside HLA-allele-positive subsets. Repertoires with fewer than 30,000 or more than 120,000 public chains, plus five repertoires with anomalous nucleotide sharing, were excluded from co-occurrence clustering. TCRdb re-hosts the immuneACCESS table, in-frame sequences only. Its copies lack some clones; in the studies checked, an unresolved V gene accounts for under half of them, and the cause for the rest is not known. That table supplies the V and J calls and clone size; D and trimming were determined from the DNA. The sample table shows 150,000 or so clones, and around three quarters are seen once. The top ten constitute roughly an eighth of the sample.

From a lookup of the germline V gene, CDR1 and CDR2 are MGHRA and YSYEKL. Taken from cysteine to phenylalanine, the CDR3 has 18 residues. The CDR3 DNA has 54 bases and is translated from base 1. At the junction V is shortened by 4 bases and J by 4 bases, with 25 bases in between. Note on this clone: There is no known antigen for this receptor. Base qualities were left out, and no much larger clone turns up one base away.

The cohort was made up of 666 healthy bone marrow donors. At the time of sampling, all cohort members were nominally healthy, though unrecorded immune exposures were likely present. The donor was CMV seropositive and was included in the group of 250 to 350 seropositive cohort members. A peripheral blood sample was provided by each donor, and peripheral blood mononuclear cells were used for TCR beta sequencing. The Qiagen DNeasy Blood Extraction Kit was used to extract genomic DNA from the blood cell samples. Sequencing was carried out using PBMCs. The chain was built from TRBV4-1 and TRBJ1-1; TRBD1 is a weak D gene call, 5 bases matching. This clonotype originated in a man between 35 and 55 years old in good health and CMV-seropositive. The CDR3 has the sequence CASSPRTGGEGGRTEAFF. At the DNA level, the sequence is TGCGCCAGCAGCCCAAGGACGGGGGGGGAGGGAGGTCGCACTGAAGCTTTCTTT.